This T cell receptor beta chain was found in a study of blood T cell repertoires in COVID-19. The overall study: T cells, B-cell-depleted T cells, or PBMCs provided the cDNA or gDNA that served as material.

Authors' processing steps: Amplified reference gene primers provided the basis for estimating nucleated cell counts. Clones were sequenced by immunoSEQ multiplex PCR, and TCRdb holds only the in-frame ones, with some missing. The V and J calls and clone size were taken over from that table, and D and trimming were inferred from the DNA. The sample holds about 170,000 clones, around 89% seen once. The CDR3 is 14 residues long. Material for sequencing was peripheral blood. This clonotype was sampled from a man aged 55 to 70 with acute or convalescent COVID-19. The rearrangement uses TRBV12-2 and TRBJ1-3. TRBV12-2 is classified as a pseudogene. CDR3 sequence: CASRSLLSGNTIYF. DNA of the CDR3: TGTGCAAGTCGCTCTCTCCTCTCTGGAAACACCATATATTTT.